The following is a T cell receptor (beta chain) sequence with its context. Antigen unknown. The sample comes from a study of cytomegalovirus exposure and HLA in healthy donors. About the research overall: Sequencing of about 179 million T cells in an earlier analysis found 120 million or so unique TCR beta sequences. Study observations and caveats: A missense variant in DCLRE1C was later tied to TCR beta V- and J-gene trimming. The investigators catalogued 150 to 200 TCR beta chains as cytomegalovirus-associated.

Vbeta (60) and Jbeta (13) primers were used in the PCR. Assay: immunoSEQ multiplex PCR; the TCRdb copy retains only in-frame clones and omits some. The repertoire has about 130,000 clones, about 78% of them found once; the top ten carry approximately 2.6%. Germline CDR1 LNHNV, CDR2 YYDKDF (reference sequence). There are 15 residues in the CDR3. V lost 6 bases to trimming and J lost 4 bases; unmatched junction nucleotides: 6. Sequencing was carried out using PBMCs. The receptor comes from a human donor in good health. This rearrangement joins TRBV15 to TRBJ2-4, with 10 bases aligning to TRBD2. The CDR3 region is CATSTGTSVKNIQYF. The CDR3 nucleotides read TGTGCCACCAGTACCGGGACTAGCGTAAAAAACATTCAGTACTTC.